These 21 T cell receptor beta chains share one sample of origin, sequenced in a study of cytomegalovirus exposure and HLA in healthy donors. 60 Vbeta and 13 Jbeta primers were used in PCR. Sequencing was performed with immunoSEQ multiplex PCR; in TCRdb, only in-frame clones are kept and a portion is missing. The profile shows about 150,000 clones, over 75% of them singletons. Sequenced sample: PBMCs. The receptors shown here come from a male donor in good health and CMV-seronegative.

This clone was counted a single time. For the CDR3, the DNA is TGTGCCAGTAGTATTTATTGGAACAGAAACACTGAAGCTTTCTTT. It specifies CASSIYWNRNTEAFF. This chain joins TRBV19 and TRBJ1-1; D gene ambiguous. This CDR3 region has 15 residues. The V end lost 3 bases, the J end lost 2 bases, and 13 bases lay between the germline ends. Germline V gene lookup returns CDR1 LNHDA and CDR2 SQIVND (reference sequence).

The chain has TRBV19 and TRBJ1-6, with D tentatively TRBD1 (5 bases). The CDR3 has 14 amino acids. The germline V and J ends were trimmed by 6 bases and 3 bases, with 9 bases remaining between them. Germline loops: CDR1 LNHDA, CDR2 SQIVND (reference sequence). The CDR3 loop is CASRPGIYNSPLHF. CDR3 DNA sequence: TGTGCCAGTAGACCAGGGATCTATAATTCACCCCTCCACTTT.

The V and J genes are TRBV4-3 and TRBJ1-2, with TRBD1 as a possible D gene (5 bases). CDR1 and CDR2 (germline): LGHNA, YSLEER. The CDR3 consists of 15 residues. V was shortened by 0 bases and J by 7 bases, with 15 bases between the two germline ends. The DNA of the CDR3 is TGCGCCAGCAGCCAAGATGGGGCGGCCTCTCGTGGCTACACCTTC. This encodes CASSQDGAASRGYTF.

This chain connects TRBV25-1 to TRBJ1-1; TRBD1 is a possible D gene (6 bases). V was trimmed by 5 bases and J by 7 bases, leaving 8 bases between them. This CDR3 is built from 11 residues. Germline lookup yields CDR1 MGHDK and CDR2 SYGVNS. CDR3 sequence (DNA): TGTGCCAGCAGTTTAGGGGGTGAAGCTTTCTTT. Encoded protein: CASSLGGEAFF.

This chain connects TRBV12-5 to TRBJ1-1, with D possibly matching TRBD1 (6 bases). V gave up 7 bases and J gave up 8 bases, with 17 bases separating them. The CDR3 covers 13 residues. Germline V gives CDR1 LGHNT, CDR2 FRNRAP. CDR3 sequence reads: CASAPTPGQEAFF. As DNA, the CDR3 is TGTGCTAGTGCTCCTACTCCAGGACAGGAAGCTTTCTTT.

The CDR3 DNA follows: TGTGCCAGCAAAGCGGATCCCTCCTACAATGAGCAGTTCTTC. As protein: CASKADPSYNEQFF. The rearrangement links TRBV6-4 to TRBJ2-1; maybe TRBD2 (5 bases). There are 14 residues in the CDR3. Germline assignment: CDR1 MRHNA and CDR2 SNTAGT. Trimming stripped 7 bases from V and 0 bases from J, with 10 bases between.

The rearrangement uses TRBV29-1 and TRBJ1-5; 8 nucleotides align to TRBD1. Trimming took 4 bases from V and 3 from J; bases not matched to a gene: 2. CDR3 length: 13 residues. Germline assignment: CDR1 SQVTM and CDR2 ANQGSEA. In DNA form, the CDR3 reads TGCAGCGTTGGACAGGGGACCAATCAGCCCCAGCATTTT. Its protein product is CSVGQGTNQPQHF.

The chain recombines TRBV7-2 with TRBJ1-2, with D unresolved. The CDR3 consists of 12 residues. Germline assignment: CDR1 SGHTA and CDR2 FQGNSA. Trimming stripped 5 bases from V and 8 bases from J, with 12 bases between. The CDR3 nucleotides read TGTGCCAGCAGCCCCTTTCAGAAGGGCTACACCTTC. Amino acids: CASSPFQKGYTF. Supplemented by reference TRBV7-2 and TRBJ1-2, the full variable domain reads GAGVSQSPSNKVTEKGKDVELRCDPISGHTALYWYRQSLGQGLEFLIYFQGNSAPDKSGLPSDRFSAERTGGSVSTLTIQRTQQEDSAVYLCASSPFQKGYTFGSGTRLTVV.

The chain employs TRBV5-6 and TRBJ2-7, with D possibly matching TRBD1 (6 bases). This CDR3 contains 13 residues. Germline-derived CDR1 and CDR2 are SGHDT and YYEEEE. V gave up 4 bases and J gave up 3 bases, with 11 bases separating them. CDR3 region: CASSHWTVYEQYF. The CDR3 DNA sequence: TGTGCCAGCAGCCACTGGACAGTCTACGAGCAGTACTTC.

This clone was observed a single time. Other DNA sequences within the sample encode an identical CDR3. The chain joins TRBV11-2 to TRBJ2-1; TRBD2 aligns across 8 bases. This CDR3 is 15 amino acids long. V was pared by 5 bases and J by 4 bases, with 7 bases of the junction left unmatched. Germline-derived CDR1 and CDR2 are SGHAT and FQNNGV. CDR3 sequence (DNA): TGTGCCAGCAGCCTCCAGCGGGGGAGTTACAATGAGCAGTTCTTC. As protein: CASSLQRGSYNEQFF.

This clone was recorded a few times. This sequence joins TRBV7-8 and TRBJ2-7; D is unresolved. Germline loops: CDR1 SGHVS, CDR2 FQNEAQ. This CDR3 contains 13 residues. V was shortened by 2 bases and J by 4 bases, with 9 bases between the two germline ends. As DNA, the CDR3 is TGTGCCAGCAGCTTACCACAGCCGTACGAGCAGTACTTC. Translation: CASSLPQPYEQYF.

This clone was picked up a small number of times. The chain has TRBV7-9 and TRBJ1-2; D unclear. CDR3 length equals 12 residues. Germline V gene data show CDR1 as SEHNR and CDR2 as FQNEAQ (reference sequence). V was cut by 2 bases and J by 4 bases, with 5 bases left in between. In nucleotides, the CDR3 is TGTGCCAGCAGCTTATCAGGCTATGGCTACACCTTC. It translates to CASSLSGYGYTF.

J is TRBJ1-6 and V is TRBV14; TRBD1 agrees at 7 bases. After removal of 4 bases from V and 7 bases from J, the junction contained 4 bases not matched to a gene. The CDR3 has 14 amino acids. CDR1 and CDR2 from the germline V gene are SGHDN and FVKESK. CDR3 coding DNA: TGTGCCAGCAGCCCCGGGACAGCAAATTCACCCCTCCACTTT. It yields the protein CASSPGTANSPLHF. Together with reference TRBV14 and TRBJ1-6, the CDR3 gives the full variable domain: EAGVTQFPSHSVIEKGQTVTLRCDPISGHDNLYWYRRVMGKEIKFLLHFVKESKQDESGMPNNRFLAERTGGTYSTLKVQPAELEDSGVYFCASSPGTANSPLHFGNGTRLTVT.

In its sample, this clone was seen a few times. The chain combines TRBV4-2 with TRBJ1-2; D is undetermined. Germline V gene data show CDR1 as LGHNA and CDR2 as YNFKEQ. With 0 bases removed from V and 8 bases from J, the gap between germline ends came to 10 bases. The CDR3 has 13 residues. CDR3 sequence: CASSQEGEDGYTF. As DNA, the CDR3 is TGTGCCAGCAGCCAAGAAGGAGAAGACGGCTACACCTTC.

V is TRBV27 and J is TRBJ1-2, with 7 bases that match TRBD1. V lost 6 bases to trimming and J lost 4 bases; unmatched junction nucleotides: 5. Looked up from germline, CDR1 is MNHEY and CDR2 is SMNVEV (reference sequence). The CDR3 has 13 amino acids. The CDR3 region has the DNA TGTGCCAGCAGCCAGACAGGGTTCTATGGCTACACCTTC. This sequence encodes CASSQTGFYGYTF.

The chain combines TRBV7-9 with TRBJ2-3; D ambiguous. V shed 5 bases and J shed 4 bases, with 7 bases lying between them. Germline loops: CDR1 SEHNR, CDR2 FQNEAQ (reference sequence). The CDR3 totals 12 residues. The CDR3 nucleotides read TGTGCCAGCAGCGTTATAGCAGATACGCAGTATTTT. Residues: CASSVIADTQYF.

On this clone itself: Other DNA sequences in this sample translate to the same CDR3. J is TRBJ2-5 and V is TRBV2, with D uncertain. The germline V gene has CDR1 SNHLY and CDR2 FYNNEI. There are 12 residues in the CDR3. The V and J ends lost 4 bases and 1 base respectively, with 4 bases between them. This CDR3 is CASSVVQETQYF. For the CDR3, the DNA is TGTGCCAGCAGTGTAGTCCAAGAGACCCAGTACTTC.

The chain has TRBV5-1 and TRBJ2-7; 7 bases agree with TRBD1. The germline gives CDR1 SGHRS, CDR2 YFSETQ. The CDR3 consists of 14 residues. Trimming at V came to 4 bases and at J to 0 bases, leaving 4 bases not matched to a gene. CDR3 region: CASSRDSTSYEQYF. CDR3 sequence (DNA): TGCGCCAGCAGCAGGGACAGTACCTCCTACGAGCAGTACTTC.

The V call is TRBV6-5, the J call TRBJ1-2, with TRBD1 matching 11 bases. J gave up 6 bases and V 0 bases, and 6 bases lay outside the gene matches. The CDR3 is made up of 16 amino acids. Germline assignment: CDR1 MNHEY and CDR2 SVGAGI. The CDR3 DNA follows: TGTGCCAGCAGTTACTCGAGGACAGGGGGCAGAGATGGCTACACCTTC. Amino acid sequence: CASSYSRTGGRDGYTF.

This clone appeared once. This rearrangement joins TRBV5-1 to TRBJ1-1; D is possibly TRBD1 (5 bases). The V end lost 1 base, the J end lost 4 bases, and 11 bases lay between the germline ends. CDR3 size: 14 residues. Germline V lookup: CDR1 SGHRS, CDR2 YFSETQ. CDR3 residues: CASSLSATGTEAFF. The CDR3, as DNA: TGCGCCAGCAGCTTGTCGGCTACAGGCACTGAAGCTTTCTTT.

The chain joins TRBV6-1 to TRBJ2-7; D uncertain. The germline V gene encodes CDR1 MNHNS and CDR2 SASEGT. V shed 7 bases and J shed 0 bases, with 13 bases lying between them. The CDR3 spans 14 residues. The CDR3 here is CASKSTLYSYEQYF. Written as DNA, the CDR3 is TGTGCCAGCAAATCGACATTATACTCCTACGAGCAGTACTTC.